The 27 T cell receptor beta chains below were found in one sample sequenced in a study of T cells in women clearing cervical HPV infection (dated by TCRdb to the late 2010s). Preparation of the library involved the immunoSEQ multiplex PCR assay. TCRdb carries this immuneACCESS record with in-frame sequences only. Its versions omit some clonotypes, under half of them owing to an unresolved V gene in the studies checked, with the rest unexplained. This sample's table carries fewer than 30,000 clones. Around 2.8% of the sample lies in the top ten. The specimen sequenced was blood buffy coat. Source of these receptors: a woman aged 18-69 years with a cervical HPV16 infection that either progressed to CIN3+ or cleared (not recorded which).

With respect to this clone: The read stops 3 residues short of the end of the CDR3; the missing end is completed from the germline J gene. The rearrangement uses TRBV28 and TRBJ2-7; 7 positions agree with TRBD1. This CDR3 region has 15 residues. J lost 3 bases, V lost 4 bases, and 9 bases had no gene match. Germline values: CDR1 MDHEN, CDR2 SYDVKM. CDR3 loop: CASSSTGTAVYEQYF. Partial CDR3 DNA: TGTGCCAGCAGTTCTACCGGGACAGCCGTCTACGAG.

CDR3 residues: CASSLTGDNSPLHF. The covered CDR3 bases are TGTGCCAGCAGTTTAACAGGGGATAATTCACCC. This chain joins TRBV12-3 or TRBV12-4 and TRBJ1-6, with 7 bases matching TRBD1. The CDR3 is cut off 3 residues early in the read; its end comes from the germline J gene. The CDR3 is made up of 14 amino acids. Losses at the gene ends were 2 bases for V and 5 bases for J; bases not matched to a gene: 0.

CDR3 region: CAWSVGLAGSTDTQYF. The sequenced CDR3 bases are TGTGCCTGGAGTGTTGGGCTAGCGGGGAGCACAGATACG. This chain connects TRBV30 to TRBJ2-3; 9 nucleotides match TRBD2. The read terminates 3 residues ahead of where the CDR3 ends, so the germline J gene completes it. CDR1 is GTSNPN, CDR2 SVGIG, per germline (reference sequence). The V segment lost 0 bases and the J segment 0 bases; nucleotides outside the gene matches: 4. The CDR3 spans 16 residues.

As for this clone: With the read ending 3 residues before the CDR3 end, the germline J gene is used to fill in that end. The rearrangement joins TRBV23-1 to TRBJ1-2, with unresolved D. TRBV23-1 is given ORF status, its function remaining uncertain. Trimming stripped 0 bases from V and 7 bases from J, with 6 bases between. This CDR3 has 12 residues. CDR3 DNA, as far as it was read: TGCGCCAGCAGTCAATCCCGTAGTGGC. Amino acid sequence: CASSQSRSG. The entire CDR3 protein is CASSQSRSGYTF.

The CDR3 loop reads CASRAQGLAGYTF. The covered CDR3 bases are TGTGCCAGCAGGGCACAGGGCTTGGCTGGC. The rearrangement joins TRBV2 to TRBJ1-2; the D gene is possibly TRBD1 (6 bases). The CDR3 goes on 3 residues after the read ends, and that part is filled in from the germline J gene. V lost 6 bases, J lost 7 bases, and 15 bases lay in between. The germline V gene has CDR1 SNHLY and CDR2 FYNNEI. The CDR3 has 13 residues.

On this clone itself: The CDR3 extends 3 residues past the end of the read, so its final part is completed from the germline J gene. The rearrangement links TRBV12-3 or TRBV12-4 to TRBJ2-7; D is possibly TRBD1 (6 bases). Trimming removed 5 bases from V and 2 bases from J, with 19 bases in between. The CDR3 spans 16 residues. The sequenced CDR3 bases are TGTGCCAGCAGTGGATTTGGCGCAGGGGCCCCCTACGAG. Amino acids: CASSGFGAGAPYE. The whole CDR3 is CASSGFGAGAPYEQYF.

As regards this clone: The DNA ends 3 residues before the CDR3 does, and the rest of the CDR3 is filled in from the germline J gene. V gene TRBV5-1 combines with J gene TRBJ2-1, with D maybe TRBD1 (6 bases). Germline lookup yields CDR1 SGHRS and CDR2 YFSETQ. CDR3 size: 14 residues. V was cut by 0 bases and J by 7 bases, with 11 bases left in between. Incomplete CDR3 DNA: TGCGCCAGCAGCTTGGAACAGGGTGGAAATGAG. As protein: CASSLEQGGNE. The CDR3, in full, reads CASSLEQGGNEQFF.

CDR3 region: CASSLSPAYNEQFF. The CDR3 bases that were read are TGTGCCAGCAGCCTCTCTCCAGCCTACAATGAG. The J gene is TRBJ2-1, the V gene TRBV7-9; D gene ambiguous. With the read ending 3 residues before the CDR3 end, the germline J gene is used to fill in that end. This CDR3 spans 14 amino acids. Between the trimmed V and J ends, which lost 5 bases and 2 bases, there was a span of 10 bases. Per germline, CDR1 SEHNR and CDR2 FQNEAQ (reference sequence).

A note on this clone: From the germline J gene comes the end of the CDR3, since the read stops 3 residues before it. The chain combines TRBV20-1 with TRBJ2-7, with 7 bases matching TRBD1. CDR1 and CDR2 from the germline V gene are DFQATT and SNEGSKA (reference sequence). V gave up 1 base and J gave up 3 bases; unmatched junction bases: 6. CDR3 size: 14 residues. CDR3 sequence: CSARVDGTDYEQYF. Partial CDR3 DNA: TGCAGTGCTAGAGTCGATGGGACAGACTACGAG.

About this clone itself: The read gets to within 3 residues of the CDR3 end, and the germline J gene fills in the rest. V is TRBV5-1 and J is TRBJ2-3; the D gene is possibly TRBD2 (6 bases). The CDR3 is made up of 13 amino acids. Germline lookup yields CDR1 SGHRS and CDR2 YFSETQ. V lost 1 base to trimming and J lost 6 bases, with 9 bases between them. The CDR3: CASSLTLADTQYF. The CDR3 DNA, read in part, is TGCGCCAGCAGCTTGACACTAGCTGATACG. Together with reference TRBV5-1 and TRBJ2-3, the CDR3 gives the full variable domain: KAGVTQTPRYLIKTRGQQVTLSCSPISGHRSVSWYQQTPGQGLQFLFEYFSETQRNKGNFPGRFSGRQFSNSRSEMNVSTLELGDSALYLCASSLTLADTQYFGPGTRLTVL.

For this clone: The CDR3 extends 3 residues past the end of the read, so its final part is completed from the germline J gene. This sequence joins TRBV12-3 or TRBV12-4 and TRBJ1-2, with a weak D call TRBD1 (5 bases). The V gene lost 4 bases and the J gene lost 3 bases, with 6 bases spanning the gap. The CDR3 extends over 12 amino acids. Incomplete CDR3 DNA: TGTGCCAGCAGTTCGACAGACTATGGC. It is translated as CASSSTDYG. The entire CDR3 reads CASSSTDYGYTF.

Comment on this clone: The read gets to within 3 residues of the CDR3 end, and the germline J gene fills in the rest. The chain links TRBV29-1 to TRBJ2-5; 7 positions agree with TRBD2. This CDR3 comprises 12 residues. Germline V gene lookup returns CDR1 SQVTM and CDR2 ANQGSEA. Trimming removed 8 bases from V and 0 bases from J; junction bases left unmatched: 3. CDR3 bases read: TGCAGCATCGGGGGGAACCAAGAGACC. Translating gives CSIGGNQET. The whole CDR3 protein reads CSIGGNQETQYF.

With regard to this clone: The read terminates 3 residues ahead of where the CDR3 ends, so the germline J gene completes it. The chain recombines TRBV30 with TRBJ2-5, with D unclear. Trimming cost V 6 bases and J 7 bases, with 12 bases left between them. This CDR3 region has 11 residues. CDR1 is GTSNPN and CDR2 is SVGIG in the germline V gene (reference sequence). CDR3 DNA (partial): TGTGCCTGCATCCATCGCGCGACC. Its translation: CACIHRAT. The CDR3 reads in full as CACIHRATQYF.

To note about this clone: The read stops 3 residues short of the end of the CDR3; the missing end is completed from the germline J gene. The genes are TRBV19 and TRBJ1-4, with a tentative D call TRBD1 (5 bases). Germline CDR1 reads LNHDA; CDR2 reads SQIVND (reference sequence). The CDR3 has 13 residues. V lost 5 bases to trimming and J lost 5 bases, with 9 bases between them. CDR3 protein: CASSPPGNEKLFF. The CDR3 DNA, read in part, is TGTGCCAGTAGTCCACCAGGGAATGAAAAA.

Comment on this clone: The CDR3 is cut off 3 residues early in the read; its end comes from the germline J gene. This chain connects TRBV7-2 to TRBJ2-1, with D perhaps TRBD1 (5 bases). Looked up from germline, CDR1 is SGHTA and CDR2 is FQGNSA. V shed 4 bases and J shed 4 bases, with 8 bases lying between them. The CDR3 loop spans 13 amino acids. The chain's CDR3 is CASSSDKYNEQFF. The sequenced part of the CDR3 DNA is TGTGCCAGCAGCTCGGACAAGTACAATGAG.

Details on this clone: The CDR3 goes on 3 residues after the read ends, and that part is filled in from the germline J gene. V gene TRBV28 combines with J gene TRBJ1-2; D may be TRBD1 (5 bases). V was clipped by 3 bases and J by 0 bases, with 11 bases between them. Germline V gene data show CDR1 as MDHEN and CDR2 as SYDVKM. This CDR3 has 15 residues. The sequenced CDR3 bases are TGTGCCAGCAGTTTTCCGACAGCCACTAACTATGGC. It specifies CASSFPTATNYG. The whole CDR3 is CASSFPTATNYGYTF.

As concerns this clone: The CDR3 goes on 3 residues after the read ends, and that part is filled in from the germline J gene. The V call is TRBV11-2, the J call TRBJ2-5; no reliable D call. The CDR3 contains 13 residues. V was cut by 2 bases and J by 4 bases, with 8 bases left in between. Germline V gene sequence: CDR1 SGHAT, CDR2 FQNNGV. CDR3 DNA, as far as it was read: TGTGCCAGCAGCTTATTTCTCGTAGAGACC. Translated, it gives CASSLFLVET. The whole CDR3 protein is CASSLFLVETQYF.

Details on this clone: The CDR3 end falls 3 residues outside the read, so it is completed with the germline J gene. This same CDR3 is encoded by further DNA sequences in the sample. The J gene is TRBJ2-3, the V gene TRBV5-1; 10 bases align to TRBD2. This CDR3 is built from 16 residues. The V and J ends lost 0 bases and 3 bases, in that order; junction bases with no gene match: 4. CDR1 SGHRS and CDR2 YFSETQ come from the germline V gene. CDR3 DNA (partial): TGCGCCAGCAGCTTGGGGGCTAGCGGGAGTACAGATACG. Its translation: CASSLGASGSTDT. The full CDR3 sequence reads CASSLGASGSTDTQYF.

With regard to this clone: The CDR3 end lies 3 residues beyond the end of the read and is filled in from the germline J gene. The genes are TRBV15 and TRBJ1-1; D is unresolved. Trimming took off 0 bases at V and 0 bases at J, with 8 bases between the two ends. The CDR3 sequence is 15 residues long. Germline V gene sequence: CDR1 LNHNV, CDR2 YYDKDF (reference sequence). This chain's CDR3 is CATSRDEPLNTEAFF. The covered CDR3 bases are TGTGCCACCAGCAGAGATGAGCCCCTGAACACTGAA.

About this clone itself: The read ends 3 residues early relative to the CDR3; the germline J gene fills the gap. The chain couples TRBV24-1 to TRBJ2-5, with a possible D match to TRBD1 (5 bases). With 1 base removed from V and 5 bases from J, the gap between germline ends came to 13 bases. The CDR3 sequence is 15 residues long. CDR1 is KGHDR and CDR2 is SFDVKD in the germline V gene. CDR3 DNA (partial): TGTGCCACCAGTGATTTCGCTCAGGGCAGCGAGACC. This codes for CATSDFAQGSET. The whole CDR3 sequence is CATSDFAQGSETQYF.

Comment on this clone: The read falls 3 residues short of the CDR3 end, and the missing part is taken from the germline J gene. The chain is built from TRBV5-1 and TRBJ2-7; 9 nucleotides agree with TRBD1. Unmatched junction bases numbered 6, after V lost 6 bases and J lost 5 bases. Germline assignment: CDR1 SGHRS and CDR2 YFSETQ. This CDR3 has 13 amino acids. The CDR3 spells CASNPGQGHEQYF. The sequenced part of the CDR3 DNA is TGCGCCAGCAACCCGGGACAGGGACACGAG.

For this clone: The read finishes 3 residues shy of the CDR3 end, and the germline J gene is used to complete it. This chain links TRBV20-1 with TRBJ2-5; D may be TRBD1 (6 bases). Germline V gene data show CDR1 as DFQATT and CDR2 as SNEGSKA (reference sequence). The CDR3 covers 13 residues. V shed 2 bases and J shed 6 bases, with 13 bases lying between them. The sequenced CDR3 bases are TGCAGTGCTAGAAAGGGGGTCGAGAAGACC. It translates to CSARKGVEKT. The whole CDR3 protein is CSARKGVEKTQYF.

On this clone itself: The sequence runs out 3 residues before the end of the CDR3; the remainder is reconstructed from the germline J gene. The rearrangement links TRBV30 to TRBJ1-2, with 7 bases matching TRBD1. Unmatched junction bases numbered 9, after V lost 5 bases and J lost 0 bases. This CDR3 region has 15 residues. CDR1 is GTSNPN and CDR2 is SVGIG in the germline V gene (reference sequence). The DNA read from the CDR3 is TGTGCCTGGTGCCCCCCGACAGGGCCTAACTATGGC. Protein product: CAWCPPTGPNYG. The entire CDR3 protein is CAWCPPTGPNYGYTF.

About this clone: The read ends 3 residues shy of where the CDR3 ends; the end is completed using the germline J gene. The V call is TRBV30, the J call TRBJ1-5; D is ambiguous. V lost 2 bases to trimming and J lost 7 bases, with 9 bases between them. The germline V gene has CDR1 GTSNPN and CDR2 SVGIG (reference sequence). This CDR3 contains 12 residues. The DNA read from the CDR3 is TGTGCCTGGAGTACAACGAGGCAGCCC. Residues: CAWSTTRQP. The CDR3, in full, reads CAWSTTRQPQHF.

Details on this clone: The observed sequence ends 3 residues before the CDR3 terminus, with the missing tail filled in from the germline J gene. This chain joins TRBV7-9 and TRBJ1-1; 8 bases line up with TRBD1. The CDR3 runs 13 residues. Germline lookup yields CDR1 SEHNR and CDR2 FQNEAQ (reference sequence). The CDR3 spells CASSLGGTGVAFF. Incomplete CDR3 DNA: TGTGCCAGCAGCTTAGGGGGGACAGGCGTA.

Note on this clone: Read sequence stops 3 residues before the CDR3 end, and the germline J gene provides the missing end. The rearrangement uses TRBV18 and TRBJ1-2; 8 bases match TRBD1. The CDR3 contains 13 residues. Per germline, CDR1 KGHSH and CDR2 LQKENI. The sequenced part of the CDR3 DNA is TGTGCCAGCTCACCACCGGGACAGGTTTGC. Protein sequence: CASSPPGQVC. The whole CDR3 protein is CASSPPGQVCYTF.

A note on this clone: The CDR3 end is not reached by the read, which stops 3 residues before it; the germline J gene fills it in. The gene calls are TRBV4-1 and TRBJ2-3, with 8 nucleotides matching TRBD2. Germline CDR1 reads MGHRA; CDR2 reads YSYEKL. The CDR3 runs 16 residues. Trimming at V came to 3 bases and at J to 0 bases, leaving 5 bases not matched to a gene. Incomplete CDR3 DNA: TGCGCCAGCAGCCAGACAGCGGGGGCCAGCACAGATACG. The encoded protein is CASSQTAGASTDT. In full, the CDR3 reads CASSQTAGASTDTQYF.